Below, one T cell receptor (beta chain) is given with its context. The antigen is undetermined. This CDR3 has 15 residues. CDR1 is SGHRS and CDR2 is YFSETQ in the germline V gene. The V end was cut by 0 bases, the J end by 8 bases, with 15 bases between. The record originates from a study of blood T cells in healthy people across ages. Then a second PCR, running roughly 7 to 11 cycles, was carried out with a sample-barcoded 5' primer and a J-beta primer mix. Researchers report that a template-switch adaptor with 12 random nucleotides tagged each cDNA molecule. From the 5' RACE reads, TCRdb called clonotypes with MiXCR, one entry per CDR3 protein. Seen here are hundreds of thousands of distinct CDR3 sequences, about 34% observed once, and the top ten hold approximately 15%. Staff drew approximately 9.7 milliliters of peripheral blood from each donor. Findings of the study overall: Researchers report that TCR beta diversity correlated strongly with naive T cell percentage. PBMCs left unsorted prevented a conclusive naive versus antigen-experienced comparison.

V gene TRBV5-1 combines with J gene TRBJ2-1; D not certain. The sample was blood. This clonotype was sampled from a woman older than 75 in good health. The CDR3 loop is CASSLGSASYDEQFF. The CDR3 DNA reads as TGCGCCAGCAGCTTGGGATCGGCCTCTTATGATGAGCAGTTCTTC.